Listed below are T cell receptor beta chains from one sample, sequenced in a study of cytomegalovirus exposure and HLA in healthy donors. Only in-frame clones appear in the TCRdb table, and some are missing; sequencing was by immunoSEQ multiplex PCR. This table holds approximately 210,000 clones, roughly 87% found once. The specimen was PBMCs. The receptors originated from a man aged 40-55 years in good health and CMV-seropositive. CDR3s include the opening cysteine and the closing phenylalanine or tryptophan. A D gene is named only where the DNA matches it firmly. The listing skips clone size in some rows; elsewhere it reads once, few, many or a size class.

>-|TRBJ1-4|TRBV4-1|-
CASSQAGGGNEKLFF
TGCGCCAGCAGCCAAGCGGGCGGGGGTAATGAAAAACTGTTTTTT
>-|TRBJ1-2|TRBV7-2|TRBD1
CASSSNRGRVYGYTF
TGTGCCAGCAGCTCCAACAGGGGGCGGGTCTATGGCTACACCTTC
>-|TRBJ2-3|TRBV5-1|-
CASSPPGNTDTQYF
TGCGCCAGCAGCCCGCCGGGGAATACAGATACGCAGTATTTT
>-|TRBJ2-3|TRBV29-1|TRBD1
CSVEELGGRGTDTQYF
TGCAGCGTTGAAGAACTAGGGGGCCGCGGCACAGATACGCAGTATTTT
>-|TRBJ2-2|TRBV9|TRBD2
CASSPRDYNTGELFF
TGTGCCAGCAGCCCTCGGGACTACAACACCGGGGAGCTGTTTTTT
>-|TRBJ2-3|TRBV9|TRBD2
CASSVGTSGRLLDTQYF
TGTGCCAGCAGCGTCGGGACTAGCGGGAGGCTTTTAGATACGCAGTATTTT
>-|TRBJ1-2|TRBV19|-
CASSIGGPYYGYTF
TGTGCCAGTAGTATAGGGGGGCCCTACTATGGCTACACCTTC
>-|TRBJ2-3|TRBV2|TRBD2
CASRTRTSGFSTDTQYF
TGTGCCAGCAGAACCAGGACTAGCGGGTTTAGCACAGATACGCAGTATTTT
>-|TRBJ2-2|TRBV7-6|-
CASSTARGTNTGELFF
TGTGCCAGCAGCACGGCCAGGGGAACGAACACCGGGGAGCTGTTTTTT
>once|TRBJ2-1|TRBV29-1|-
CSVTRVSYNEQFF
TGCAGCGTGACTAGGGTTTCCTACAATGAGCAGTTCTTC
>-|TRBJ1-1|TRBV5-4|-
CASSLSQGREAEAFF
TGTGCCAGCAGCTTATCTCAGGGGCGGGAGGCTGAAGCTTTCTTT
>-|TRBJ1-2|TRBV7-8|-
CASSLGPVAGVYGYTF
TGTGCCAGCAGCTTGGGCCCCGTGGCAGGGGTTTATGGCTACACCTTC
>-|TRBJ1-2|TRBV10-3|TRBD1
CAISGDRGVYGYTF
TGTGCCATCAGTGGCGACAGGGGGGTCTATGGCTACACCTTC